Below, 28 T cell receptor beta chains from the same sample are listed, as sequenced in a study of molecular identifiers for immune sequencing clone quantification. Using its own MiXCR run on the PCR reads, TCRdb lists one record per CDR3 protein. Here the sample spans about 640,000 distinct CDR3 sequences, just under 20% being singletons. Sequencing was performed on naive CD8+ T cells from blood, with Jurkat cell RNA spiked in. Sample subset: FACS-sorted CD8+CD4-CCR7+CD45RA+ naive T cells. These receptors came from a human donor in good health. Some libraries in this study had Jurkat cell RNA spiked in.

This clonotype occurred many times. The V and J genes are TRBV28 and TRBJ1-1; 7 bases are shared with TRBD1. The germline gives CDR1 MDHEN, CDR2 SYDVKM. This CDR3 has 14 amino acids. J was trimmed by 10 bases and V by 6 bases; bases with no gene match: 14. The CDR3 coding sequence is TGTGCCAGCAGCCAAAGGACAGGCAAGCCCTCAGCTTTCTTT. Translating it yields CASSQRTGKPSAFF.

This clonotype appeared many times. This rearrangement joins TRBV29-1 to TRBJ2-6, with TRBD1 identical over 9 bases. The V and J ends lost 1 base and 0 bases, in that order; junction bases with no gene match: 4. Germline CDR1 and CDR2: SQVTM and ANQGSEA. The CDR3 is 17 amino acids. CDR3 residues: CSVEGTGASSGANVLTF. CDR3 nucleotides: TGCAGCGTTGAAGGGACAGGGGCCTCCTCTGGGGCCAACGTCCTGACTTTC.

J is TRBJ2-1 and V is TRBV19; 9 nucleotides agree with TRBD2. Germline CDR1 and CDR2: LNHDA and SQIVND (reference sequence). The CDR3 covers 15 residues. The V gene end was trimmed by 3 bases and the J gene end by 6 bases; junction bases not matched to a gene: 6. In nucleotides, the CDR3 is TGTGCCAGTAGTATTCTAGCGGGATCCCCCAATGAGCAGTTCTTC. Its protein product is CASSILAGSPNEQFF.

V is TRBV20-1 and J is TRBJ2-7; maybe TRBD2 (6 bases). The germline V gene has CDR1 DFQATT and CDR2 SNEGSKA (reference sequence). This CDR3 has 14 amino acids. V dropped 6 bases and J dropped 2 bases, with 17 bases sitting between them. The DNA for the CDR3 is TGCAGTGCCCCCGGGACTGGCGGCACCTACGAGCAGTACTTC. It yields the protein CSAPGTGGTYEQYF.

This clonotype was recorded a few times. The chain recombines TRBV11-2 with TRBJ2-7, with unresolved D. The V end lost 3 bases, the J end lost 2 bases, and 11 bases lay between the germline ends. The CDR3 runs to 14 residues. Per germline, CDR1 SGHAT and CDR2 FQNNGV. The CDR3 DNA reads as TGTGCCAGCAGCTTCGACATTGGAGCCTACGAGCAGTACTTC. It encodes CASSFDIGAYEQYF.

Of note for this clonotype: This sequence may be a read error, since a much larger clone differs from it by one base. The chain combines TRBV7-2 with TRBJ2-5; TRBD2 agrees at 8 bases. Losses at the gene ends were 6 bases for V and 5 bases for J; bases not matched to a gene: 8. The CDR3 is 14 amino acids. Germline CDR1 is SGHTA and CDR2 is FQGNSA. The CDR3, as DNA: TGTGCCAGCAGGGGAGTAGCGGGGTGGGAGACCCAGTACTTC. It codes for CASRGVAGWETQYF.

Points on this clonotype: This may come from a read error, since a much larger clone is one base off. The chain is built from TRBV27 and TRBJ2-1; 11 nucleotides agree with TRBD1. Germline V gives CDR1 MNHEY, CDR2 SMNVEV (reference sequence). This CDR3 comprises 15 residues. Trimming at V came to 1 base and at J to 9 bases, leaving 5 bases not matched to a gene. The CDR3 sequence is CASSLWGQGVVEQFF. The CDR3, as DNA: TGTGCCAGCAGTTTATGGGGACAGGGGGTAGTTGAGCAGTTCTTC.

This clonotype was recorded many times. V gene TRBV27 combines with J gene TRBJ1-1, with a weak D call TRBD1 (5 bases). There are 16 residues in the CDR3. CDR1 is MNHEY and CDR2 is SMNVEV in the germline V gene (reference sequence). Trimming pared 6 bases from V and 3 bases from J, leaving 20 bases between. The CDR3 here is CASSLMVPGAHTEAFF. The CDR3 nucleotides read TGTGCCAGCAGCCTAATGGTCCCCGGGGCCCACACTGAAGCTTTCTTT.

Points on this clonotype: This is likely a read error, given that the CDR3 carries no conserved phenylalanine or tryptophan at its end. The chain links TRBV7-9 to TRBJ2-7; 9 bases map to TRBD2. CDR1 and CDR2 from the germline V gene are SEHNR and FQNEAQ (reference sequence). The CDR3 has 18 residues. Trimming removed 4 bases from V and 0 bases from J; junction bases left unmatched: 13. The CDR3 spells CASSSSLSGGLFSYEQYS. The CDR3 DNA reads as TGTGCCAGCAGCTCGTCCCTAAGCGGGGGGCTATTCTCCTACGAGCAGTACTCC.

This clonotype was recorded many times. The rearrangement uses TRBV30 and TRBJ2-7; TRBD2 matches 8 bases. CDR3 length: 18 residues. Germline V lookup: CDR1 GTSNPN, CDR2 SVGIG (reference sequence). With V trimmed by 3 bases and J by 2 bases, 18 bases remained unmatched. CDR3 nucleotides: TGTGCCTGGAGCCCCAGCCCATTCCGCGGGGGGATGACCTACGAGCAGTACTTC. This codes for CAWSPSPFRGGMTYEQYF.

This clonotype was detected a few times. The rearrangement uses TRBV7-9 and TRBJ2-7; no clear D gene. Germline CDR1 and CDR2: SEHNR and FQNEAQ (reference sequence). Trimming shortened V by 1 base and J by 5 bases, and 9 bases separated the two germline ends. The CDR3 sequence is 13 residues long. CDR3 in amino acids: CASSLGVSDEQYF. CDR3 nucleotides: TGTGCCAGCAGCTTAGGAGTTTCGGACGAGCAGTACTTC.

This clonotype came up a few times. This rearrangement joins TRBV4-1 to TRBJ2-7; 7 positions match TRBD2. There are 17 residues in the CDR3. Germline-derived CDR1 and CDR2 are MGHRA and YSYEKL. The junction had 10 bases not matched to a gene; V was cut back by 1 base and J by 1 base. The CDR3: CASSQATERGSSYEQYF. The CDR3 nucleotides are TGCGCCAGCAGCCAAGCGACGGAGCGGGGAAGTTCCTACGAGCAGTACTTC.

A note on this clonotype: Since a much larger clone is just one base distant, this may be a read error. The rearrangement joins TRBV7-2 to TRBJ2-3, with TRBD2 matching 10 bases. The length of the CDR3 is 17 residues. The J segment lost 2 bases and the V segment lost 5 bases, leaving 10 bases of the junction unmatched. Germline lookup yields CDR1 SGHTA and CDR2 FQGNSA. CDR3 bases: TGTGCCAGCAGCCCCGGGGCTAGCGGGAGATTCACAGATACGCAGTATTTT. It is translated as CASSPGASGRFTDTQYF.

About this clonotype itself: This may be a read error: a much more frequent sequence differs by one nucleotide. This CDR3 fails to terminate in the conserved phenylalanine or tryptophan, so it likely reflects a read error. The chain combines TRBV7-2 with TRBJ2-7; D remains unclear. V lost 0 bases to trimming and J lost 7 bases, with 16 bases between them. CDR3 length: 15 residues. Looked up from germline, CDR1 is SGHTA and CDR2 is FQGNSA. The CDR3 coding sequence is TGTGCCAGCAGCTTAGCCCCAGGCGACCAAGGGGAGCAGTACTCC. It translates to CASSLAPGDQGEQYS.

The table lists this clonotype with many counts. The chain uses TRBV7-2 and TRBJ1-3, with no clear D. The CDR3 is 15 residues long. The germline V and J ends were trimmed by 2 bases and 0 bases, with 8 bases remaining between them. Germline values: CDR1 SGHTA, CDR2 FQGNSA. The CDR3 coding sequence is TGTGCCAGCAGCTTACTAGACATCTCTGGAAACACCATATATTTT. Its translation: CASSLLDISGNTIYF. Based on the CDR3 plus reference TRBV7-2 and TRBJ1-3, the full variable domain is GAGVSQSPSNKVTEKGKDVELRCDPISGHTALYWYRQSLGQGLEFLIYFQGNSAPDKSGLPSDRFSAERTGGSVSTLTIQRTQQEDSAVYLCASSLLDISGNTIYFGEGSWLTVV.

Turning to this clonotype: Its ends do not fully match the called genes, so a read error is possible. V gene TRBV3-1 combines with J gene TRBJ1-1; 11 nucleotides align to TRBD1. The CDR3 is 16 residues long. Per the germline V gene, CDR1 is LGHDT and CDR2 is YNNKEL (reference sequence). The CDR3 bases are TGTGCCAGCAACCAACCCATGGGACAGGGGGGGACTGAAGCTTTCTTT. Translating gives CASNQPMGQGGTEAFF.

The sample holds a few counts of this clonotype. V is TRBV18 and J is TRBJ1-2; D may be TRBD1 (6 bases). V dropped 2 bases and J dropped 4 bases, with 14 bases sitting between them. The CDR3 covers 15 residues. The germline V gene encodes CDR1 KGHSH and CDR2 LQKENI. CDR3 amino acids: CASSPGPGQIYGYTF. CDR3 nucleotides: TGTGCCAGCTCACCAGGCCCAGGACAGATCTATGGCTACACCTTC. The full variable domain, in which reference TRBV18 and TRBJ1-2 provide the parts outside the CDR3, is NAGVMQNPRHLVRRRGQEARLRCSPMKGHSHVYWYRQLPEEGLKFMVYLQKENIIDESGMPKERFSAEFPKEGPSILRIQQVVRGDSAAYFCASSPGPGQIYGYTFGSGTRLTVV.

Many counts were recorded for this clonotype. The CDR3 DNA is TGTGCCAGCGGCGCGGGGGGCTGGACTGAAGCTTTCTTT. This translates into CASGAGGWTEAFF. The chain is built from TRBV6-5 and TRBJ1-1; weak D call: TRBD1 (6 bases). V was cut by 8 bases and J by 5 bases, with 15 bases left in between. The CDR3 is 13 amino acids. CDR1 and CDR2 (germline): MNHEY, SVGAGI.

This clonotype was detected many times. The CDR3 region has the DNA TGTGCCAGTGCAGACAACCCTCCAGGTCAGCCCCAGCATTTT. This gives the protein CASADNPPGQPQHF. The chain employs TRBV19 and TRBJ1-5; D remains unclear. Germline values: CDR1 LNHDA, CDR2 SQIVND (reference sequence). CDR3 length: 14 residues. V lost 8 bases and J lost 6, with 17 bases in between.

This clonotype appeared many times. The CDR3: CASSLVSGAVTDTQYF. The CDR3 region has the DNA TGTGCCAGCAGCTTAGTTAGCGGGGCCGTAACAGATACGCAGTATTTT. V usage is TRBV7-6 and J usage is TRBJ2-3; 8 nucleotides agree with TRBD2. J was trimmed by 3 bases and V by 1 base; bases with no gene match: 6. The CDR3 length is 16 residues. Germline CDR1 SGHVS, CDR2 FNYEAQ.

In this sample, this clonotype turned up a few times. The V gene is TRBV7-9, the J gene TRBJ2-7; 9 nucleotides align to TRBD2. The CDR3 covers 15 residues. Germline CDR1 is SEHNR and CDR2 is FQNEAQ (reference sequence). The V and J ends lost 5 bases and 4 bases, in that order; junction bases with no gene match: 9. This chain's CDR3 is CASSASLAGDYEQYF. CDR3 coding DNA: TGTGCCAGCAGCGCCTCTTTAGCGGGGGATTACGAGCAGTACTTC.

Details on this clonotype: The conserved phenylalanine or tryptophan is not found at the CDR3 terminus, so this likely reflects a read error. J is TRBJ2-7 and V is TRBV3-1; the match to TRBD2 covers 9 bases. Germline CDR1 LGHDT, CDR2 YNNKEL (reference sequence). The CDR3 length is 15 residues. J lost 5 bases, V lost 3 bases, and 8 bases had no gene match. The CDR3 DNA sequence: TGTGCCAGCAGCCAGAATAGCGGGGGATGGAACGAGCAGTACCTC. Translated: CASSQNSGGWNEQYL.

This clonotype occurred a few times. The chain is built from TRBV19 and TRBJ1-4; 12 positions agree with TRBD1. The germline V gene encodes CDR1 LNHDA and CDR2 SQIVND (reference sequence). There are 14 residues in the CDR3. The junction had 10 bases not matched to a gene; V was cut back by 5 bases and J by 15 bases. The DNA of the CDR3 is TGTGCCAGTAGTCTGGGACAGGGGGCGGAGGGGATGTTTTTT. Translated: CASSLGQGAEGMFF.

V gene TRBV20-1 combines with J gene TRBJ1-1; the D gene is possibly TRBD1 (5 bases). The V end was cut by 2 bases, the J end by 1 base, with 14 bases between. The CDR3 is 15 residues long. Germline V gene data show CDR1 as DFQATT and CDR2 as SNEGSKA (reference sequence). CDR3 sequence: CSARSRTQTNTEAFF. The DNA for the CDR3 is TGCAGTGCTAGATCCCGGACACAAACGAACACTGAAGCTTTCTTT.

Here the CDR3 reads CASSSGQKNIQYF. CDR3 DNA: TGTGCCAGCAGTTCGGGTCAGAAAAACATTCAGTACTTC. This rearrangement joins TRBV27 to TRBJ2-4; D not certain. V was trimmed by 4 bases and J by 4 bases, leaving 8 bases between them. Germline V gene data show CDR1 as MNHEY and CDR2 as SMNVEV (reference sequence). This CDR3 has 13 amino acids.

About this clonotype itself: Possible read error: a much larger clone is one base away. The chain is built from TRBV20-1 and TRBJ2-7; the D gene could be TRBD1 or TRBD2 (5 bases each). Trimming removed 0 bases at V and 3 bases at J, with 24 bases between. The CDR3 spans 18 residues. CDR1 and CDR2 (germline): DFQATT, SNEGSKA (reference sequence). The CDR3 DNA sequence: TGCAGTGCTAGAGATCGCCTCCAACGGGGCGCGTCCTACTACGAGCAGTACTTC. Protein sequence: CSARDRLQRGASYYEQYF.

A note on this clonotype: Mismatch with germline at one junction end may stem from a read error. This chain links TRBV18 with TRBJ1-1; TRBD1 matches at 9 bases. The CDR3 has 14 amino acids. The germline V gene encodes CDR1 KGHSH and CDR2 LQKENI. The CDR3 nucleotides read TGTGCCAGCTCCGGACAGGGGATGAACGCTGAAGCTTTCTTT. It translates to CASSGQGMNAEAFF.

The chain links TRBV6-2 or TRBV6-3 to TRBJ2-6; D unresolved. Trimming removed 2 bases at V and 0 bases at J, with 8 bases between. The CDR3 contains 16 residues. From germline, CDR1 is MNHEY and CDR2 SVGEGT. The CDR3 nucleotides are TGTGCCAGCAGTTACACGCAGATCTCTGGGGCCAACGTCCTGACTTTC. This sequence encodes CASSYTQISGANVLTF.